A single sample is the source of the 29 T cell receptor beta chains below, sequenced in a study of blood T cell repertoires in COVID-19. Profiled with immunoSEQ multiplex PCR; TCRdb holds only in-frame clones, not every one. The sample contains 120,000 or so clones, 81% of which appear only once. Sequenced material: peripheral blood. These receptor sequences come from a man aged 30 to 39 with COVID-19, enrolled during active disease.

The chain links TRBV2 to TRBJ1-3, with TRBD1 as a possible D gene (6 bases). V lost 3 bases, J lost 0 bases, and 9 bases lay in between. This CDR3 region has 15 residues. Germline CDR1 and CDR2: SNHLY and FYNNEI. CDR3 bases: TGTGCCAGCAGTGACACAGGGCTCTCTGGAAACACCATATATTTT. Encoded protein: CASSDTGLSGNTIYF.

This clone showed up just a few times. The chain links TRBV10-3 to TRBJ2-7; 7 bases map to TRBD1. J gave up 0 bases and V 0 bases, and 5 bases lay outside the gene matches. Germline loops: CDR1 ENHRY, CDR2 SYGVKD. The length of the CDR3 is 16 residues. The CDR3 DNA reads as TGTGCCATCAGTGAGTCGACAGGGCCCTTCTCCTACGAGCAGTACTTC. Protein product: CAISESTGPFSYEQYF.

The sample holds a few counts of this clone. The chain employs TRBV28 and TRBJ1-4, with no clear D. Germline-derived CDR1 and CDR2 are MDHEN and SYDVKM. V was cut by 2 bases and J by 2 bases, with 9 bases left in between. The CDR3 is 15 amino acids. CDR3 residues: CASSLEGATNEKLFF. The CDR3 DNA is TGTGCCAGCAGTTTAGAGGGAGCGACTAATGAAAAACTGTTTTTT.

This clone has just one count. The chain links TRBV3-1 (or the pseudogene TRBV3-2) to TRBJ1-2, with D possibly TRBD1 on 5 matching bases. The CDR3 totals 15 residues. Trimming removed 1 base from V and 0 bases from J, with 9 bases in between. Germline values: CDR1 LGHDT, CDR2 YNNKEL (reference sequence). The CDR3 DNA is TGTGCCAGCAGCCAAGTTCCAGGGACTAACTATGGCTACACCTTC. Its translation: CASSQVPGTNYGYTF.

The rearrangement uses TRBV19 and TRBJ2-7; 7 nucleotides line up with TRBD1. The J segment lost 2 bases and the V segment lost 4 bases, leaving 8 bases of the junction unmatched. The CDR3 extends over 15 amino acids. CDR1 is LNHDA, CDR2 SQIVND, per germline (reference sequence). CDR3 loop: CASSKSGTETYEQYF. The CDR3 DNA reads TGTGCCAGTAGTAAGTCTGGGACAGAGACCTACGAGCAGTACTTC.

This clone was seen a handful of times. The rearrangement links TRBV6-5 to TRBJ1-6; unclear D gene. This CDR3 comprises 14 residues. The V end lost 3 bases, the J end lost 4 bases, and 7 bases lay between the germline ends. In germline, CDR1 is MNHEY, CDR2 SVGAGI. The CDR3 loop reads CASSYTEYNSPLHF. Written as DNA, the CDR3 is TGTGCCAGCAGTTATACAGAATATAATTCACCCCTCCACTTT.

This clone was observed a handful of times. V usage is TRBV28 and J usage is TRBJ1-1; TRBD1 might be the D (6 bases). This CDR3 comprises 14 residues. Trimming removed 3 bases from V and 5 bases from J, with 13 bases in between. The V gene's germline CDR1 is MDHEN and CDR2 SYDVKM. Written as DNA, the CDR3 is TGTGCCAGCAGTTTTGTAGGGGGAAAGACTGAAGCTTTCTTT. Translation: CASSFVGGKTEAFF.

This chain connects TRBV5-6 to TRBJ2-2, with 10 bases that match TRBD1. V shed 3 bases and J 3 bases; nucleotides not matched to a gene: 8. CDR3 length: 17 residues. Germline CDR1 SGHDT, CDR2 YYEEEE. In nucleotides, the CDR3 is TGTGCCAGCAGCTCCCTAGGAGGGACAGGGGACACCGGGGAGCTGTTTTTT. Its protein product is CASSSLGGTGDTGELFF.

The rearrangement links TRBV2 to TRBJ1-2; 8 bases are shared with TRBD1. This CDR3 has 15 residues. The V and J ends lost 6 bases and 2 bases, in that order; junction bases with no gene match: 8. Germline-derived CDR1 and CDR2 are SNHLY and FYNNEI. The CDR3 DNA reads TGTGCCAGCAGCCAACAGGGGGACCTAAACTATGGCTACACCTTC. Translation: CASSQQGDLNYGYTF.

V and J are TRBV6-1 and TRBJ2-1, with TRBD2 as a possible D gene (6 bases). With 4 bases removed from V and 0 bases from J, the gap between germline ends came to 13 bases. This CDR3 is built from 16 residues. Germline V gene data show CDR1 as MNHNS and CDR2 as SASEGT. The CDR3: CASSARSGYSYNEQFF. DNA of the CDR3: TGTGCCAGCAGTGCTAGAAGCGGGTACTCCTACAATGAGCAGTTCTTC.

The gene calls are TRBV5-1 and TRBJ1-1, with TRBD1 as a possible D gene (6 bases). V was cut by 0 bases and J by 5 bases, with 14 bases left in between. The length of the CDR3 is 15 residues. CDR1 SGHRS and CDR2 YFSETQ come from the germline V gene. The CDR3 DNA is TGCGCCAGCAGCTTGGGGGACACCCGAGGGACTGAAGCTTTCTTT. Translating gives CASSLGDTRGTEAFF.

This sequence joins TRBV7-9 and TRBJ2-1; 10 bases fit TRBD1. This CDR3 has 16 residues. Losses at the gene ends were 1 base for V and 2 bases for J; bases not matched to a gene: 2. CDR1 and CDR2 (germline): SEHNR, FQNEAQ (reference sequence). CDR3 residues: CASSLVGTGAYNEQFF. The CDR3 bases are TGTGCCAGCAGCTTAGTTGGGACAGGGGCCTACAATGAGCAGTTCTTC.

The chain employs TRBV28 and TRBJ1-2; D uncertain. CDR3 length: 12 residues. Germline lookup yields CDR1 MDHEN and CDR2 SYDVKM. The germline V and J ends were trimmed by 6 bases and 7 bases, with 12 bases remaining between them. Here the CDR3 reads CASSLRTRGYTF. The CDR3 DNA follows: TGTGCCAGCAGCCTCCGGACTCGTGGCTACACCTTC.

V is TRBV29-1 and J is TRBJ1-1, with 7 bases aligning to TRBD1. Germline lookup yields CDR1 SQVTM and CDR2 ANQGSEA. V was pared by 7 bases and J by 1 base, with 12 bases of the junction left unmatched. The CDR3 loop spans 15 amino acids. Here the CDR3 reads CSATRTGPSNTEAFF. The DNA of the CDR3 is TGCAGCGCCACGCGGACAGGACCGTCGAACACTGAAGCTTTCTTT.

The genes are TRBV30 and TRBJ2-1; 10 nucleotides match TRBD2. The CDR3 is 14 amino acids. With V trimmed by 4 bases and J by 6 bases, 6 bases remained unmatched. Germline loops: CDR1 GTSNPN, CDR2 SVGIG (reference sequence). The CDR3 region has the DNA TGTGCCTGGAAAACCACTAGCGGGGCCAATGAGCAGTTCTTC. It codes for CAWKTTSGANEQFF.

This clone has a single count. The chain recombines TRBV25-1 with TRBJ1-6; the D gene is possibly TRBD1 (6 bases). The CDR3 runs to 16 residues. Trimming left V 7 bases short and J 0 bases short, with 13 bases between. Germline CDR1 MGHDK, CDR2 SYGVNS. The CDR3 here is CASTGGSSSYNSPLHF. The CDR3 nucleotides are TGTGCCAGCACGGGGGGCTCGAGCTCCTATAATTCACCCCTCCACTTT.

The J gene is TRBJ1-5, the V gene TRBV6-5, with D maybe TRBD1 (5 bases). The germline V gene has CDR1 MNHEY and CDR2 SVGAGI. Trimming cost V 5 bases and J 7 bases, with 18 bases left between them. The CDR3 loop spans 15 amino acids. The CDR3 DNA reads TGTGCCAGCAGTCCTGACAGCTTCGCCGGCCAGCCCCAGCATTTT. Translated, it gives CASSPDSFAGQPQHF.

The chain recombines TRBV5-1 with TRBJ1-6; 7 positions match TRBD1. The CDR3 contains 13 residues. CDR1 is SGHRS, CDR2 YFSETQ, per germline. The V gene end was trimmed by 4 bases and the J gene end by 7 bases; junction bases not matched to a gene: 2. In nucleotides, the CDR3 is TGCGCCAGCAGCCTGGGACAGAATTCACCCCTCCACTTT. Protein sequence: CASSLGQNSPLHF.

This rearrangement joins TRBV4-1 to TRBJ2-3, with 9 positions matching TRBD2. V dropped 2 bases and J dropped 2; count of bases not matched to a gene: 2. Germline lookup yields CDR1 MGHRA and CDR2 YSYEKL. This CDR3 region has 15 residues. The CDR3 DNA reads as TGCGCCAGCAGCCAACTAGCGGGGAACACAGATACGCAGTATTTT. Translating it yields CASSQLAGNTDTQYF.

V is TRBV7-9 and J is TRBJ1-1; TRBD1 agrees at 8 bases. V lost 6 bases and J lost 4; bases outside the gene matches: 7. The CDR3 sequence is 14 residues long. Germline loops: CDR1 SEHNR, CDR2 FQNEAQ (reference sequence). CDR3: CASRITGGGTEAFF. The CDR3 DNA is TGTGCCAGCAGGATTACAGGGGGAGGCACTGAAGCTTTCTTT.

This clone was counted only a few times. The chain carries TRBV5-1 and TRBJ1-1, with D maybe TRBD1 (5 bases). Germline-derived CDR1 and CDR2 are SGHRS and YFSETQ. Trimming removed 7 bases from V and 5 bases from J, with 18 bases in between. The CDR3 is 14 residues long. CDR3 in DNA: TGCGCCAGCTATCCGAGTTCAGGGAGGACTGAAGCTTTCTTT. Its protein product is CASYPSSGRTEAFF. Full variable domain (rest looked up from reference TRBV5-1 and TRBJ1-1): KAGVTQTPRYLIKTRGQQVTLSCSPISGHRSVSWYQQTPGQGLQFLFEYFSETQRNKGNFPGRFSGRQFSNSRSEMNVSTLELGDSALYLCASYPSSGRTEAFFGQGTRLTVV.

This clone was observed once. The chain carries TRBV10-1 and TRBJ2-1; 7 positions match TRBD2. The CDR3 loop spans 16 amino acids. Trimming cost V 0 bases and J 2 bases; bases outside gene matches: 4. CDR1 and CDR2 (germline): WNHNN, SYGVQD (reference sequence). CDR3 sequence (DNA): TGCGCCAGCAGTGAGTCGCAGCGGGATCCCTACAATGAGCAGTTCTTC. Protein product: CASSESQRDPYNEQFF.

This clone has a single count. The same CDR3 is also encoded by other DNA sequences in this sample. The chain combines TRBV6-5 with TRBJ1-6; perhaps TRBD1 as D (6 bases). This CDR3 has 16 residues. Trimming cost V 0 bases and J 6 bases, with 12 bases left between them. The germline gives CDR1 MNHEY, CDR2 SVGAGI. This chain's CDR3 is CASSYSGGLGNSPLHF. Here the CDR3 DNA reads TGTGCCAGCAGTTACTCTGGGGGCTTAGGTAATTCACCCCTCCACTTT.

The chain combines TRBV11-3 with TRBJ1-1, with 10 bases identical to TRBD1. Germline values: CDR1 SGHNT, CDR2 YENEEA. The CDR3 runs 14 residues. V dropped 0 bases and J dropped 10; count of bases not matched to a gene: 5. CDR3 DNA sequence: TGTGCCAGCAGCTTAGAGAGGGGACAGGGGCGAGCTTTCTTT. As protein: CASSLERGQGRAFF.

The chain couples TRBV7-9 to TRBJ2-5; tentative D call: TRBD2 (6 bases). From germline, CDR1 is SEHNR and CDR2 FQNEAQ (reference sequence). V shed 5 bases and J shed 0 bases, with 16 bases lying between them. This CDR3 contains 16 residues. The CDR3 protein is CASSASVGLYQETQYF. The CDR3 nucleotides are TGTGCCAGCAGCGCTAGCGTAGGATTGTACCAAGAGACCCAGTACTTC. The full variable domain, rest sourced from reference TRBV7-9 and TRBJ2-5, is DTGVSQNPRHKITKRGQNVTFRCDPISEHNRLYWYRQTLGQGPEFLTYFQNEAQLEKSRLLSDRFSAERPKGSFSTLEIQRTEQGDSAMYLCASSASVGLYQETQYFGPGTRLLVL.

The V call is TRBV28, the J call TRBJ1-2; 7 positions agree with TRBD1. There are 14 residues in the CDR3. V shed 5 bases and J 3 bases; nucleotides not matched to a gene: 6. Germline V gives CDR1 MDHEN, CDR2 SYDVKM. CDR3 nucleotide sequence: TGTGCCAGCAGTCCCGGGACAGCGGACTATGGCTACACCTTC. Amino acids: CASSPGTADYGYTF.

Only a few counts were recorded for this clone. The CDR3 protein is CASSLVVSTGELFF. The CDR3 bases are TGTGCCAGCAGCTTGGTGGTCAGCACCGGGGAGCTGTTTTTT. The V and J genes are TRBV5-6 and TRBJ2-2, with D hard to call. V lost 0 bases and J 4 bases, leaving 7 bases between the germline ends. Germline V gene sequence: CDR1 SGHDT, CDR2 YYEEEE. The CDR3 has 14 residues.

Regarding this clone: This is likely a read error, given that the CDR3 carries no conserved phenylalanine or tryptophan at its end. It is unclear where the CDR3 begins or ends on the DNA, so no DNA is shown, and the CDR3 is as TCRdb lists it. J is TRBJ1-5 and V is TRBV19; the table gives TRBD1 as D, unverified against the DNA. Germline CDR1 reads LNHDA; CDR2 reads SQIVND (reference sequence). The CDR3 is made up of 11 amino acids, end residues included. The CDR3 reads CASGVLLGHWT.

The genes are TRBV18 and TRBJ2-5; D possibly corresponds to TRBD1 (5 bases). The length of the CDR3 is 16 residues. The V gene lost 3 bases and the J gene lost 1 base, with 15 bases spanning the gap. Germline V gene lookup returns CDR1 KGHSH and CDR2 LQKENI. CDR3 sequence: CASSPLGPGIQETQYF. DNA for the CDR3: TGTGCCAGCTCACCCCTAGGACCAGGGATCCAAGAGACCCAGTACTTC.